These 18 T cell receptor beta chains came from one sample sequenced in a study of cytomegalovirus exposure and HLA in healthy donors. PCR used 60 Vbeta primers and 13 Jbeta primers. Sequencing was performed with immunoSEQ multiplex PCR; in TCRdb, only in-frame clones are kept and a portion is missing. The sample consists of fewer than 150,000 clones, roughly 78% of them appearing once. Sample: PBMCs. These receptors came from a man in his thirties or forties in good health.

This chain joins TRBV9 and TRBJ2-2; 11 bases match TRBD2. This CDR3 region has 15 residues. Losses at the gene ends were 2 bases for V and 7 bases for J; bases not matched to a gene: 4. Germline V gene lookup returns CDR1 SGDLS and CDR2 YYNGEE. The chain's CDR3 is CASSVTSGTGGELFF. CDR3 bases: TGTGCCAGCAGCGTGACTAGCGGGACGGGCGGGGAGCTGTTTTTT.

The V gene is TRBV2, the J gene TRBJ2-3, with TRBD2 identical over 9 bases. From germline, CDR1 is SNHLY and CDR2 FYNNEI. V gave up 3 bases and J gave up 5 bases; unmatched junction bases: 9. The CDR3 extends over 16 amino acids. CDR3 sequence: CASSDLRGRARDTQYF. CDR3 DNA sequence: TGTGCCAGCAGTGACCTCCGCGGGAGGGCCAGAGATACGCAGTATTTT.

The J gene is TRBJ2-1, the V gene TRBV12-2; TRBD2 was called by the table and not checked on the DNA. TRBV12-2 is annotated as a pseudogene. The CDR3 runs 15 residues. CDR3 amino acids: CASRLAERRDNEQFF. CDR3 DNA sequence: TGTGCAAGTCGCTTAGCGGAGCGACGAGACAATGAGCAGTTCTTC.

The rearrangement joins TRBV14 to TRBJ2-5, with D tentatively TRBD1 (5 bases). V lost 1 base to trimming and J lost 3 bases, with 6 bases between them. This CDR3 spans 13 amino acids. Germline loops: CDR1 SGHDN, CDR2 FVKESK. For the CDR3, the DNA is TGTGCCAGCAGCCAAGTCAGGGAAGAGACCCAGTACTTC. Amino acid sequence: CASSQVREETQYF.

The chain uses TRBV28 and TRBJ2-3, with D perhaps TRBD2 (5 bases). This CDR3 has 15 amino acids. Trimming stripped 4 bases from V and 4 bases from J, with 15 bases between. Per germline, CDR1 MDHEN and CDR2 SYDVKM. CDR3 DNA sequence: TGTGCCAGCAGTTCCGAGAGGGTCCAACCAGATACGCAGTATTTT. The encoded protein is CASSSERVQPDTQYF.

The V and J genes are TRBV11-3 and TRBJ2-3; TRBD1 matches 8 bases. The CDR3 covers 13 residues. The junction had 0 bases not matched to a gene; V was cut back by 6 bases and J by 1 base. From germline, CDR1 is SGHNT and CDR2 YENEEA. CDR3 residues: CASRGQGTDTQYF. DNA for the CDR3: TGTGCCAGCAGGGGACAGGGCACAGATACGCAGTATTTT.

CDR3 sequence: CASRTWTSGRDVLRGELFF. The CDR3 bases are TGTGCCAGTAGGACCTGGACTAGCGGGAGGGATGTTCTTCGGGGGGAGCTGTTTTTT. The chain links TRBV19 to TRBJ2-2, with 15 bases lining up with TRBD2. V trimming: 6 bases; J trimming: 8 bases; junction bases outside the gene matches: 16. CDR1 is LNHDA, CDR2 SQIVND, per germline (reference sequence). The CDR3 is 19 amino acids.

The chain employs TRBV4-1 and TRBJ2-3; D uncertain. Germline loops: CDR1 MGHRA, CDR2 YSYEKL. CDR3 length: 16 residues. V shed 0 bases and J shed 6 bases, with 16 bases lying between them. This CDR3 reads CASSQDSPRRKDTQYF. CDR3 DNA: TGCGCCAGCAGCCAAGATAGCCCTCGGCGCAAGGATACGCAGTATTTT.

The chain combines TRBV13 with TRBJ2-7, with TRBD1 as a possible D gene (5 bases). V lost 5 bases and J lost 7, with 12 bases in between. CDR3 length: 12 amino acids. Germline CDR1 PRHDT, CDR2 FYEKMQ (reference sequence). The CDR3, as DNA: TGTGCCAGCAGCCCGCAAGGGGAAGAGCAGTACTTC. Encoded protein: CASSPQGEEQYF.

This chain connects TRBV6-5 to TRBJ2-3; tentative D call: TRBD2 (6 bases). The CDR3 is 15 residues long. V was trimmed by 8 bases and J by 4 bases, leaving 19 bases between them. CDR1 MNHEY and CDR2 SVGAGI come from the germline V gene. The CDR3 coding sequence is TGTGCCAGCGAAGGGAATACGGGAGCGGCAGATACGCAGTATTTT. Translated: CASEGNTGAADTQYF.

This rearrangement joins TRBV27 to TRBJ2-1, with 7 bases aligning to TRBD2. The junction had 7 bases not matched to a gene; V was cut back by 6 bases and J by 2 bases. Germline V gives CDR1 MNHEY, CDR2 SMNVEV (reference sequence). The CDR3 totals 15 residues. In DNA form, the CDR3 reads TGTGCCAGCAGCCCCGGGAGGAGCGCCTACAATGAGCAGTTCTTC. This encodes CASSPGRSAYNEQFF.

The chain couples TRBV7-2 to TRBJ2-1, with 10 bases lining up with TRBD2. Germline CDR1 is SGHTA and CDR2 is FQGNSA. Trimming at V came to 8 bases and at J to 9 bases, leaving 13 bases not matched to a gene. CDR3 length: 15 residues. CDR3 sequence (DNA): TGTGCCAGCCAGCGGGAGGGCCTCCCTGTAAGTGAGCAGTTCTTC. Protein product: CASQREGLPVSEQFF. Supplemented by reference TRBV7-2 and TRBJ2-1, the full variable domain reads GAGVSQSPSNKVTEKGKDVELRCDPISGHTALYWYRQSLGQGLEFLIYFQGNSAPDKSGLPSDRFSAERTGGSVSTLTIQRTQQEDSAVYLCASQREGLPVSEQFFGPGTRLTVL.

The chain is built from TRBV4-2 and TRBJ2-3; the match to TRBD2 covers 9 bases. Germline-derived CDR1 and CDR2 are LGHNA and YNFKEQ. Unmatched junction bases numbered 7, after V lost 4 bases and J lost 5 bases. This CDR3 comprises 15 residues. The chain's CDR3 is CASSPGGRAIDTQYF. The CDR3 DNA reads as TGTGCCAGCAGCCCGGGCGGGAGGGCCATAGATACGCAGTATTTT.

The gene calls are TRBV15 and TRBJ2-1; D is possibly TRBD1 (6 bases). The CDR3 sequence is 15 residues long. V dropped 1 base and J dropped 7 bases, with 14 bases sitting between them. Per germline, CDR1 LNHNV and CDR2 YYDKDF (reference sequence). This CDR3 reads CATSRVSTGRNEQFF. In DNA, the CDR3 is TGTGCCACCAGCAGAGTCTCCACAGGGCGGAATGAGCAGTTCTTC.

The CDR3 DNA reads TGTGCCACCTACCCCCGTGGGGGGGCCTACGAGCAGTACTTC. This encodes CATYPRGGAYEQYF. The chain employs TRBV28 and TRBJ2-7; 7 bases are shared with TRBD2. The CDR3 length is 14 residues. V lost 10 bases, J lost 2 bases, and 11 bases stayed unmatched. Germline values: CDR1 MDHEN, CDR2 SYDVKM.

CDR3 DNA sequence: TGTGCCAGCATGGGGGGAGGGAATGGCTACACCTTC. Amino acids: CASMGGGNGYTF. This chain uses TRBV25-1 with TRBJ1-2; D may be TRBD1 (5 bases). The CDR3 has 12 residues. V lost 7 bases, J lost 6 bases, and 12 bases lay in between. Germline CDR1 and CDR2: MGHDK and SYGVNS.

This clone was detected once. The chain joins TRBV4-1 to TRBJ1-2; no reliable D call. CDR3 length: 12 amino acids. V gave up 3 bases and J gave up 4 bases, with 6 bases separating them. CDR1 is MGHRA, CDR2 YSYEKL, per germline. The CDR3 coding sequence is TGCGCCAGCAGCCACGCTAGCTATGGCTACACCTTC. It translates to CASSHASYGYTF.

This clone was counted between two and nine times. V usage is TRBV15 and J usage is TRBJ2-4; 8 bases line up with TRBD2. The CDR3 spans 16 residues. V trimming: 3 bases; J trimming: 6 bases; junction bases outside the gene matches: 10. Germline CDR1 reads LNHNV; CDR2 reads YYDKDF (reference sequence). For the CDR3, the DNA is TGTGCCACCAGCAGGTCCGGGGGCGCGGGGGGAAACATTCAGTACTTC. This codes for CATSRSGGAGGNIQYF.